One sample yielded the 20 T cell receptor beta chains listed below, sequenced in a study of T cell responses to AZD1222 COVID-19 vaccine (dated by TCRdb to the early 2020s). The receptor library was made with the immunoSEQ multiplex PCR assay. TCRdb's version of the immuneACCESS table is confined to in-frame rearrangements and falls short of the full clone set. An unresolved V gene accounts for under half of the shortfall where checked; the remainder is of unknown origin. The sample table contains 130,000 or so clones; only one count was recorded for roughly 85% of them. Around 8.3% of the sample rests with the top ten. This specimen's time point label, per the study, means: about 28 days (+/-7) after the second vaccine dose. The treatment or condition label here, explained by the study, means: meningococcal conjugate vaccine given as trial control. The sample consisted of peripheral blood, taken 28 days after the second dose of the MenACWY control vaccine. The receptors come from an adult who received the MenACWY meningococcal vaccine as a control.

The count of this clone is one. The chain uses TRBV15 and TRBJ1-5; D uncertain. Germline CDR1 is LNHNV and CDR2 is YYDKDF (reference sequence). The CDR3 is made up of 16 amino acids. Trimming pared 3 bases from V and 1 base from J, leaving 13 bases between. CDR3 nucleotide sequence: TGTGCCACCAGCAGCCGACGGACGGAGAGCAATCAGCCCCAGCATTTT. It is translated as CATSSRRTESNQPQHF.

This clone was detected only once. The chain links TRBV7-8 to TRBJ2-1; maybe TRBD1 (6 bases). This CDR3 is built from 13 residues. Trimming cost V 3 bases and J 6 bases, with 9 bases left between them. CDR1 and CDR2 (germline): SGHVS, FQNEAQ. The CDR3 loop is CASSLDRVNEQFF. The CDR3, as DNA: TGTGCCAGCAGCTTGGACAGAGTCAATGAGCAGTTCTTC.

This clone was seen a single time. V usage is TRBV24-1 and J usage is TRBJ2-6; D gene ambiguous. Germline CDR1 is KGHDR and CDR2 is SFDVKD. The CDR3 runs to 16 residues. Trimming removed 7 bases from V and 0 bases from J, with 12 bases in between. This CDR3 is CATSQTLPSGANVLTF. As DNA, the CDR3 is TGTGCCACCAGCCAGACCCTGCCCTCTGGGGCCAACGTCCTGACTTTC.

The chain uses TRBV11-3 and TRBJ1-2, with D perhaps matching TRBD1 (6 bases). The V end lost 0 bases, the J end lost 10 bases, and 12 bases lay between the germline ends. Germline V lookup: CDR1 SGHNT, CDR2 YENEEA. The CDR3 sequence is 13 residues long. The CDR3, as DNA: TGTGCCAGCAGCTTAGACCCAGGGGATGTCTACACCTTC. As protein: CASSLDPGDVYTF.

This clone was observed a handful of times. J is TRBJ2-5 and V is TRBV12-5; possibly TRBD1 for D (6 bases). The germline CDR1 and CDR2 sequences are LGHNT and FRNRAP. The CDR3 is 19 amino acids. V lost 0 bases to trimming and J lost 3 bases, with 23 bases between them. The CDR3 nucleotides read TGTGCTAGTGGTTTGGTACCCGACGGTATTTCGCAGGGGAAAGAGACCCAGTACTTC. This translates into CASGLVPDGISQGKETQYF.

The sample holds one count of this clone. V is TRBV19 and J is TRBJ2-1, with TRBD1 identical over 9 bases. This CDR3 has 15 residues. V was pared by 6 bases and J by 10 bases, with 13 bases of the junction left unmatched. Germline V CDR1 and CDR2: LNHDA, SQIVND (reference sequence). CDR3 bases: TGTGCCAGTAGATCGGGACAGGGAGGAGCCATCGAGCAGTTCTTC. Residues: CASRSGQGGAIEQFF.

V and J are TRBV9 and TRBJ1-1; D gene uncertain. The length of the CDR3 is 14 residues. Germline CDR1 is SGDLS and CDR2 is YYNGEE. V lost 1 base, J lost 4 bases, and 11 bases lay in between. The CDR3 spells CASSVTLEGTEAFF. CDR3 DNA sequence: TGTGCCAGCAGCGTAACCCTCGAGGGCACTGAAGCTTTCTTT.

The chain combines TRBV28 with TRBJ2-2, with TRBD2 identical over 7 bases. J lost 3 bases, V lost 8 bases, and 12 bases had no gene match. This CDR3 is built from 16 residues. The V gene's germline CDR1 is MDHEN and CDR2 SYDVKM. The CDR3 reads CASAGGGTSDTGELFF. DNA for the CDR3: TGTGCCAGCGCCGGGGGAGGGACGTCGGACACCGGGGAGCTGTTTTTT.

V usage is TRBV14 and J usage is TRBJ1-1; D ambiguous. Germline V CDR1 and CDR2: SGHDN, FVKESK. The V and J ends lost 2 bases and 11 bases respectively, with 9 bases between them. This CDR3 has 11 residues. Here the CDR3 DNA reads TGTGCCAGCAGCCAAAAGGGCCGGGCTTTCTTT. It is translated as CASSQKGRAFF.

V is TRBV24-1 and J is TRBJ2-7; 7 bases match TRBD1. This CDR3 has 17 amino acids. The V gene end was trimmed by 4 bases and the J gene end by 5 bases; junction bases not matched to a gene: 16. CDR1 and CDR2 from the germline V gene are KGHDR and SFDVKD. The CDR3 DNA follows: TGTGCCACCAGTGACCCTCGACGGACAGGCGGTAGTGACGAGCAGTACTTC. It codes for CATSDPRRTGGSDEQYF.

The chain joins TRBV7-9 to TRBJ1-6; TRBD1 agrees at 11 bases. Germline V gives CDR1 SEHNR, CDR2 FQNEAQ (reference sequence). After removal of 6 bases from V and 13 bases from J, the junction contained 5 bases not matched to a gene. The CDR3 covers 13 residues. The CDR3 region has the DNA TGTGCCAGCAGACGGGACAGGGGGACGCCCCTCCACTTT. It codes for CASRRDRGTPLHF.

About this clone itself: Different DNA sequences within this sample yield the same CDR3. The chain couples TRBV4-2 to TRBJ1-5; TRBD1 might be the D (6 bases). Trimming took 1 base from V and 0 from J, leaving 7 bases between them. Germline V lookup: CDR1 LGHNA, CDR2 YNFKEQ. This CDR3 has 15 residues. The CDR3 loop reads CASSQAGDSNQPQHF. The CDR3, as DNA: TGTGCCAGCAGCCAAGCAGGGGATAGCAATCAGCCCCAGCATTTT.

Concerning this clone: No conserved phenylalanine or tryptophan ends this CDR3, so it is likely a read error. It is unclear where the CDR3 begins or ends on the DNA, so no DNA is shown, and the CDR3 is as TCRdb lists it. The chain uses TRBV6-4 and TRBJ1-2; the tabulated D call, TRBD1, remains unverified against the DNA. Germline CDR1 is MRHNA and CDR2 is SNTAGT. The CDR3 is 9 residues long, counting both termini. This CDR3 is CASSGQGAR.

This clone was seen only once. This chain connects TRBV2 to TRBJ1-5; D not certain. Germline V gene data show CDR1 as SNHLY and CDR2 as FYNNEI. Trimming took 6 bases from V and 3 from J, leaving 9 bases between them. This CDR3 region has 13 residues. The CDR3 bases are TGTGCCAGCAGGGTTACGGACAATCAGCCCCAGCATTTT. It translates to CASRVTDNQPQHF.

The chain carries TRBV27 and TRBJ1-1, with TRBD1 as a possible D gene (6 bases). The length of the CDR3 is 14 residues. CDR1 MNHEY and CDR2 SMNVEV come from the germline V gene (reference sequence). The V end lost 2 bases, the J end lost 7 bases, and 14 bases lay between the germline ends. CDR3 sequence (DNA): TGTGCCAGCAGTTTACAGGGGCCCCGAGGTGAAGCTTTCTTT. Protein product: CASSLQGPRGEAFF.

The chain is built from TRBV5-1 and TRBJ1-4, with 7 nucleotides matching TRBD1. The CDR3 covers 16 residues. Germline CDR1 reads SGHRS; CDR2 reads YFSETQ. Germline trimming cut 4 bases from V and 5 bases from J; bases unmatched to any gene: 11. This CDR3 is CASSPGTAFGNEKLFF. CDR3 DNA sequence: TGCGCCAGCAGCCCCGGGACAGCTTTCGGGAATGAAAAACTGTTTTTT.

This chain joins TRBV27 and TRBJ1-5; the D gene is possibly TRBD1 (6 bases). Trimming pared 2 bases from V and 3 bases from J, leaving 11 bases between. CDR1 is MNHEY, CDR2 SMNVEV, per germline (reference sequence). The CDR3 is 15 residues long. CDR3 loop: CASSLGRGINQPQHF. The CDR3 DNA is TGTGCCAGCAGTTTAGGGAGGGGGATCAATCAGCCCCAGCATTTT.

V and J are TRBV3-1 (or the pseudogene TRBV3-2) and TRBJ1-1; D is uncertain. Germline CDR1 LGHDT, CDR2 YNNKEL (reference sequence). V lost 3 bases and J 5 bases, leaving 10 bases between the germline ends. The CDR3 runs 13 residues. This CDR3 is CASSHEGLTEAFF. The CDR3 nucleotides read TGTGCCAGCAGCCACGAGGGATTGACTGAAGCTTTCTTT.

The chain joins TRBV29-1 to TRBJ1-2; no clear D gene. Germline lookup yields CDR1 SQVTM and CDR2 ANQGSEA. This CDR3 has 14 amino acids. Trimming took 7 bases from V and 0 from J, leaving 15 bases between them. CDR3 amino acids: CSAADPRANYGYTF. As DNA, the CDR3 is TGCAGCGCCGCGGACCCTAGAGCTAACTATGGCTACACCTTC.

V gene TRBV6-5 combines with J gene TRBJ1-2; 7 nucleotides match TRBD1. V dropped 7 bases and J dropped 6; count of bases not matched to a gene: 8. The CDR3 runs to 13 residues. The V gene's germline CDR1 is MNHEY and CDR2 SVGAGI. The chain's CDR3 is CASTTVTGNGYTF. CDR3 DNA: TGTGCCAGCACCACGGTGACAGGGAATGGCTACACCTTC.